This T cell receptor (beta chain) was captured in a study of T cell changes during pregnancy in multiple sclerosis. Data came from immunoSEQ multiplex PCR; TCRdb stores just in-frame clones and leaves some out. The profile shows over 25,000 clones, 85% to 95% of them singletons. In germline, CDR1 is MNHEY, CDR2 SVGAGI. V was shortened by 0 bases and J by 10 bases, with 13 bases between the two germline ends. The CDR3 has 14 residues. The sample here was CD4+ T cells from peripheral blood mononuclear cells, taken in the second trimester of pregnancy. The TCR originated in a female donor with multiple sclerosis, enrolled in a pregnancy study. This chain uses TRBV6-5 with TRBJ2-1, with a possible D match to TRBD2 (6 bases). The chain's CDR3 is CASSYSTGVREQFF. The CDR3 DNA sequence: TGTGCCAGCAGTTACTCGACGGGAGTCAGGGAGCAGTTCTTC.